This T cell receptor (beta chain) was captured by sequencing in a study of T cell responses to AZD1222 COVID-19 vaccine. This clone was detected once. V lost 5 bases, J lost 3 bases, and 14 bases stayed unmatched. From germline, CDR1 is SGHVS and CDR2 FQNEAQ. This CDR3 is 18 amino acids long. Repertoires were generated with immunoSEQ multiplex PCR, while TCRdb's copy carries only in-frame clones and drops some. The table has more than 85,000 clones, roughly 85% seen once. The TCR originated in an adult in good health. This chain joins TRBV7-8 and TRBJ2-2; 8 bases line up with TRBD1. The specimen comprised peripheral blood, sampled on day 0 of AZD1222 vaccination. CDR3 in amino acids: CASSQRTGLGVDTGELFF. In nucleotides, the CDR3 is TGTGCCAGCAGCCAAAGGACAGGGTTGGGAGTAGACACCGGGGAGCTGTTTTTT. Full variable domain (remainder filled in from reference TRBV7-8 and TRBJ2-2): GAGVSQSPRYKVAKRGQDVALRCDPISGHVSLFWYQQALGQGPEFLTYFQNEAQLDKSGLPSDRFFAERPEGSVSTLKIQRTQQEDSAVYLCASSQRTGLGVDTGELFFGEGSRLTVL.